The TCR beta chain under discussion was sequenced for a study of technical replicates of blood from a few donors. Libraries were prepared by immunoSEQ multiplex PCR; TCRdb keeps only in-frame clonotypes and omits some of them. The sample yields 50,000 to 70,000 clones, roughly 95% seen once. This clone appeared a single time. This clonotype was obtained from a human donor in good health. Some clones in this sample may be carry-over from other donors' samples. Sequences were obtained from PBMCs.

CDR3 DNA sequence: TGTGCCAGCAGCTTCCGGACAGGGTTCGAGCAGTACTTC. Amino acids: CASSFRTGFEQYF. This rearrangement joins TRBV7-8 to TRBJ2-7; TRBD1 matches at 8 bases. Germline CDR1 reads SGHVS; CDR2 reads FQNEAQ. CDR3 length: 13 residues. V shed 3 bases, J shed 6 bases, and the junction held 4 bases outside the gene matches.